One and the same sample provided the 27 T cell receptor beta chains below, sequenced in a study of blood T cell repertoires in COVID-19. Profiled with immunoSEQ multiplex PCR; TCRdb holds only in-frame clones, not every one. The sample has more than 150,000 clones; 85% to 90% are singletons. The specimen sequenced was peripheral blood. The receptors were sampled from a woman between 70 and 85 years old with COVID-19, enrolled during active disease.

This rearrangement joins TRBV5-1 to TRBJ2-7; 9 bases align to TRBD1. Germline V gene lookup returns CDR1 SGHRS and CDR2 YFSETQ. After removal of 1 base from V and 3 bases from J, the junction contained 14 bases not matched to a gene. CDR3 size: 18 residues. The CDR3 DNA is TGCGCCAGCAGCTTGCCCCGGGGCTCAACAGGGGGCTACTACGAGCAGTACTTC. It is translated as CASSLPRGSTGGYYEQYF.

The CDR3 DNA sequence: TGTGCCATCACCGTACTAGCGGGGGTGGGGTTGGGTGAGCAGTTCTTC. Protein product: CAITVLAGVGLGEQFF. The rearrangement links TRBV10-3 to TRBJ2-1; 11 bases fit TRBD2. This CDR3 has 16 residues. CDR1 is ENHRY and CDR2 is SYGVKD in the germline V gene. With 7 bases clipped from V and 9 bases from J, the junction kept 14 bases outside the gene matches.

The chain joins TRBV7-9 to TRBJ1-2, with 7 bases matching TRBD1. The CDR3 extends over 12 amino acids. Germline V gives CDR1 SEHNR, CDR2 FQNEAQ (reference sequence). The trim removed 6 bases at V and 6 bases at J, leaving 4 bases unmatched. The CDR3 DNA sequence: TGTGCCAGCAGAAACACAGGGGATGGCTACACCTTC. Encoded protein: CASRNTGDGYTF.

The rearrangement joins TRBV6-5 to TRBJ1-4; unclear D gene. In germline, CDR1 is MNHEY, CDR2 SVGAGI. The CDR3 is made up of 15 amino acids. V gave up 6 bases and J gave up 4 bases, with 15 bases separating them. CDR3 nucleotides: TGTGCCAGCAGCCCCTCCCCAGGCCTTAATGAAAAACTGTTTTTT. It specifies CASSPSPGLNEKLFF.

The chain links TRBV29-1 to TRBJ2-7; a possible D gene is TRBD1 (6 bases). With 4 bases removed from V and 5 bases from J, the gap between germline ends came to 18 bases. Per the germline V gene, CDR1 is SQVTM and CDR2 is ANQGSEA. The CDR3 extends over 14 amino acids. The CDR3 reads CSVGMMGQRNEQYF. CDR3 sequence (DNA): TGCAGCGTTGGGATGATGGGACAACGGAACGAGCAGTACTTC.

The chain recombines TRBV6-5 with TRBJ2-2; 8 bases align to TRBD2. In germline, CDR1 is MNHEY, CDR2 SVGAGI. The CDR3 spans 15 residues. Trimming cost V 7 bases and J 5 bases; bases outside gene matches: 9. The CDR3 is CASTLSGRETGELFF. Here the CDR3 DNA reads TGTGCCAGCACCTTAAGCGGGAGAGAAACCGGGGAGCTGTTTTTT.

The chain couples TRBV7-2 to TRBJ2-3; TRBD2 is a possible D gene (6 bases). From germline, CDR1 is SGHTA and CDR2 FQGNSA. CDR3 length equals 15 residues. The V end was cut by 3 bases, the J end by 0 bases, with 10 bases between. CDR3 nucleotide sequence: TGTGCCAGCAGCTTGGGTAGCGGTAGCACAGATACGCAGTATTTT. It is translated as CASSLGSGSTDTQYF.

The table lists this clone with a count of one. This chain links TRBV28 with TRBJ2-7; 7 bases match TRBD1. The CDR3 is 11 residues long. Unmatched junction bases numbered 0, after V lost 8 bases and J lost 2 bases. CDR1 and CDR2 (germline): MDHEN, SYDVKM. The CDR3 coding sequence is TGTGCCAGCGGGACAGCCTACGAGCAGTACTTC. Its protein product is CASGTAYEQYF.

The chain carries TRBV5-1 and TRBJ1-5; D is undetermined. Germline CDR1 reads SGHRS; CDR2 reads YFSETQ. The length of the CDR3 is 15 residues. Deletions cut 0 bases from V and 0 bases from J, with 7 bases between. This CDR3 reads CASSLGSNSNQPQHF. Here the CDR3 DNA reads TGCGCCAGCAGCTTGGGTAGCAATAGCAATCAGCCCCAGCATTTT. Filled out from reference TRBV5-1 and TRBJ1-5, the complete variable domain reads KAGVTQTPRYLIKTRGQQVTLSCSPISGHRSVSWYQQTPGQGLQFLFEYFSETQRNKGNFPGRFSGRQFSNSRSEMNVSTLELGDSALYLCASSLGSNSNQPQHFGDGTRLSIL.

The chain has TRBV5-1 and TRBJ2-7; TRBD1 might be the D (6 bases). From germline, CDR1 is SGHRS and CDR2 YFSETQ. There are 16 residues in the CDR3. V was clipped by 5 bases and J by 2 bases, with 20 bases between them. As DNA, the CDR3 is TGCGCCAGCAGGGGAACAGGGTGGGGCTCCACCTACGAGCAGTACTTC. This sequence encodes CASRGTGWGSTYEQYF.

The chain links TRBV3-1 (or the pseudogene TRBV3-2) to TRBJ1-2; possible D gene TRBD1, 6 bases. Germline V gene sequence: CDR1 LGHDT, CDR2 YNNKEL (reference sequence). The ends were cut back, 1 base at V and 3 bases at J, with 12 bases in the middle. The CDR3 covers 15 residues. Written as DNA, the CDR3 is TGTGCCAGCAGCCAAGGGGTCGGGACACACTATGGCTACACCTTC. This sequence encodes CASSQGVGTHYGYTF.

The chain is built from TRBV3-1 (or the pseudogene TRBV3-2) and TRBJ2-7; no firm D call. CDR1 and CDR2 (germline): LGHDT, YNNKEL (reference sequence). V shed 4 bases and J shed 5 bases, with 9 bases lying between them. The CDR3 covers 12 residues. CDR3 nucleotides: TGTGCCAGCAGCCGAGTTCCCCACGAGCAGTACTTC. Translation gives CASSRVPHEQYF.

This rearrangement joins TRBV12-3 or TRBV12-4 to TRBJ1-5, with TRBD1 matching over 7 bases. This CDR3 comprises 13 residues. V lost 5 bases and J lost 6; bases outside the gene matches: 4. The CDR3 region has the DNA TGTGCCAGCAGTCAAGACAGGGCTCAGCCCCAGCATTTT. Residues: CASSQDRAQPQHF.

The chain uses TRBV7-3 and TRBJ2-2, with 11 bases aligning to TRBD2. CDR3 length: 15 amino acids. In germline, CDR1 is SGHTA, CDR2 FQGTGA. V was pared by 5 bases and J by 4 bases, with 3 bases of the junction left unmatched. The CDR3 coding sequence is TGTGCCAGCAGCGTTAGCGGGGGGGCCACCGGGGAGCTGTTTTTT. Its protein is CASSVSGGATGELFF.

V usage is TRBV30 and J usage is TRBJ1-3, with a tentative D call TRBD1 (6 bases). Germline V gene lookup returns CDR1 GTSNPN and CDR2 SVGIG (reference sequence). The germline V and J ends were trimmed by 0 bases and 9 bases, with 15 bases remaining between them. The CDR3 sequence is 14 residues long. The CDR3 spells CAWSVQGRVGTIYF. In DNA, the CDR3 is TGTGCCTGGAGTGTACAGGGACGGGTGGGCACCATATATTTT.

The sample holds a few counts of this clone. The chain has TRBV4-1 and TRBJ1-2, with a weak D call TRBD1 (5 bases). The CDR3 runs to 14 residues. With 1 base removed from V and 10 bases from J, the gap between germline ends came to 16 bases. Germline lookup yields CDR1 MGHRA and CDR2 YSYEKL. The CDR3 coding sequence is TGCGCCAGCAGCCAAGCGGACACGGGTAAAGTCTACACCTTC. Its protein product is CASSQADTGKVYTF.

The table lists this clone with a few counts. The V call is TRBV19, the J call TRBJ1-1; 9 nucleotides align to TRBD1. Germline assignment: CDR1 LNHDA and CDR2 SQIVND (reference sequence). With V trimmed by 5 bases and J by 4 bases, 2 bases remained unmatched. CDR3 length: 13 amino acids. DNA for the CDR3: TGTGCCAGTAGTCCGGACAGGGGCACTGAAGCTTTCTTT. Amino acid sequence: CASSPDRGTEAFF.

The gene calls are TRBV10-3 and TRBJ1-2, with 7 positions matching TRBD1. CDR3 length: 14 amino acids. Germline V lookup: CDR1 ENHRY, CDR2 SYGVKD. The J segment lost 4 bases and the V segment lost 3 bases, leaving 5 bases of the junction unmatched. CDR3 protein: CAISDSGGGYGYTF. CDR3 bases: TGTGCCATCAGTGATTCAGGGGGAGGCTATGGCTACACCTTC.

This chain links TRBV19 with TRBJ1-1, with unresolved D. Trimming took 6 bases from V and 1 from J, leaving 9 bases between them. Germline V lookup: CDR1 LNHDA, CDR2 SQIVND (reference sequence). This CDR3 contains 13 residues. CDR3: CASRLSTNTEAFF. CDR3 sequence (DNA): TGTGCCAGTAGACTTTCAACGAACACTGAAGCTTTCTTT. Combining the CDR3 with reference TRBV19 and TRBJ1-1 gives the whole variable domain DGGITQSPKYLFRKEGQNVTLSCEQNLNHDAMYWYRQDPGQGLRLIYYSQIVNDFQKGDIAEGYSVSREKKESFPLTVTSAQKNPTAFYLCASRLSTNTEAFFGQGTRLTVV.

A single count supports this clone. The chain has TRBV7-3 and TRBJ2-7; the match to TRBD2 covers 11 bases. The germline V gene has CDR1 SGHTA and CDR2 FQGTGA. J gave up 9 bases and V 5 bases, and 12 bases lay outside the gene matches. This CDR3 contains 15 residues. The CDR3 nucleotides are TGTGCCAGCAGCGTCTCCGGGACTAGCGGACAAACGCAGTACTTC. Its translation: CASSVSGTSGQTQYF.

J is TRBJ1-5 and V is TRBV10-3; D gene unclear. The CDR3 totals 13 residues. V lost 4 bases and J 4 bases, leaving 8 bases between the germline ends. In germline, CDR1 is ENHRY, CDR2 SYGVKD. CDR3 nucleotide sequence: TGTGCCATCAGTGCACAGTCAAATCAGCCCCAGCATTTT. It encodes CAISAQSNQPQHF.

This clone has just one count. The rearrangement links TRBV12-5 to TRBJ2-3; 8 bases align to TRBD1. V shed 0 bases, J shed 3 bases, and the junction held 2 bases outside the gene matches. The length of the CDR3 is 15 residues. Germline CDR1 is LGHNT and CDR2 is FRNRAP. This CDR3 reads CASGLVRQGTDTQYF. The CDR3 DNA follows: TGTGCTAGTGGTTTGGTAAGACAGGGGACAGATACGCAGTATTTT. Together with reference TRBV12-5 and TRBJ2-3, the CDR3 gives the full variable domain: DARVTQTPRHKVTEMGQEVTMRCQPILGHNTVFWYRQTMMQGLELLAYFRNRAPLDDSGMPKDRFSAEMPDATLATLKIQPSEPRDSAVYFCASGLVRQGTDTQYFGPGTRLTVL.

The gene calls are TRBV11-1 and TRBJ2-2, with D possibly matching TRBD1 (6 bases). V was trimmed by 2 bases and J by 4 bases, leaving 11 bases between them. Germline V gene lookup returns CDR1 SGHAT and CDR2 FQDESV (reference sequence). This CDR3 has 15 residues. As DNA, the CDR3 is TGTGCCAGCAGCTTAAACCAGGGGCTCACCGGGGAGCTGTTTTTT. It encodes CASSLNQGLTGELFF.

The gene calls are TRBV7-9 and TRBJ1-2, with D perhaps matching TRBD1 (6 bases). The germline CDR1 and CDR2 sequences are SEHNR and FQNEAQ (reference sequence). The CDR3 contains 14 residues. The V and J ends lost 4 bases and 7 bases respectively, with 16 bases between them. CDR3 coding DNA: TGTGCCAGCAGCTCTAATCAGGGGACCGGTGGCTACACCTTC. It is translated as CASSSNQGTGGYTF.

This sequence joins TRBV6-6 and TRBJ2-1; unclear D gene. The CDR3 has 14 amino acids. Looked up from germline, CDR1 is MNHNY and CDR2 is SVGAGI (reference sequence). The V end lost 0 bases, the J end lost 5 bases, and 8 bases lay between the germline ends. CDR3 amino acids: CASSYSRVDNEQFF. DNA for the CDR3: TGTGCCAGCAGTTACTCGAGAGTTGACAATGAGCAGTTCTTC.

The chain couples TRBV30 to TRBJ2-1; D is ambiguous. CDR3 length: 16 amino acids. Looked up from germline, CDR1 is GTSNPN and CDR2 is SVGIG (reference sequence). V was trimmed by 0 bases and J by 0 bases, leaving 12 bases between them. The CDR3 sequence is CAWSVLGSPSYNEQFF. The CDR3 bases are TGTGCCTGGAGTGTACTTGGTAGCCCCTCCTACAATGAGCAGTTCTTC. The full variable domain, completed using reference TRBV30 and TRBJ2-1, is SQTIHQWPATLVQPVGSPLSLECTVEGTSNPNLYWYRQAAGRGLQLLFYSVGIGQISSEVPQNLSASRPQDRQFILSSKKLLLSDSGFYLCAWSVLGSPSYNEQFFGPGTRLTVL.

V and J are TRBV21-1 and TRBJ1-1; TRBD1 was called by the table and not checked on the DNA. TRBV21-1 has pseudogene status. The CDR3 is made up of 19 amino acids. The CDR3 loop is CASSKDRSVKKGVNTEAFF. The CDR3 nucleotides are TGTGCCAGCAGCAAAGATCGTAGTGTCAAGAAGGGGGTGAACACTGAAGCTTTCTTT.